This TCR beta chain was documented in a study of blood T cell repertoires in COVID-19. Data came from immunoSEQ multiplex PCR; TCRdb stores just in-frame clones and leaves some out. The data show 220,000 or so clones, about 90% seen once. V lost 4 bases and J 2 bases, leaving 14 bases between the germline ends. This CDR3 is built from 15 residues. Germline V gene sequence: CDR1 SEHNR, CDR2 FQNEAQ (reference sequence). The chain recombines TRBV7-9 with TRBJ1-1, with D perhaps TRBD1 (5 bases). This receptor was identified in a man between 60 and 75 years old with COVID-19, enrolled during active disease. The sequenced sample was peripheral blood. CDR3 sequence: CASSSYGGDNTEAFF. The CDR3 DNA is TGTGCCAGCAGCTCCTACGGGGGGGACAACACTGAAGCTTTCTTT.